This T cell receptor (beta chain) was found in a study of T cells in Graves' hyperthyroidism and ophthalmopathy. The blood sample dates from first hyperthyroidism diagnosis, preceding any ophthalmopathy symptoms. It was RNA transcripts that yielded the amplified TCR beta CDR3 regions. TCR CDR3 regions were first amplified by RT-PCR with HTBI primers. TCRdb redid the calling of the multiplex PCR reads with MiXCR, one entry per CDR3 protein. The sample includes approximately 260,000 distinct CDR3 sequences, nearly 15% of them seen just once. The ends were cut back, 7 bases at V and 3 bases at J, with 9 bases in the middle. Germline V lookup: CDR1 MDHEN, CDR2 SYDVKM. This CDR3 comprises 12 residues. In this sample, this clonotype turned up many times.

The sample comprised blood. The sequence derives from a woman in her fifties or sixties with Graves' hyperthyroidism that later progressed to Graves' ophthalmopathy. This sequence joins TRBV28 and TRBJ1-1, with D possibly being TRBD1 (6 bases). The chain's CDR3 is CASKGGDTEAFF. Written as DNA, the CDR3 is TGTGCCAGCAAGGGGGGGGACACTGAAGCTTTCTTT.